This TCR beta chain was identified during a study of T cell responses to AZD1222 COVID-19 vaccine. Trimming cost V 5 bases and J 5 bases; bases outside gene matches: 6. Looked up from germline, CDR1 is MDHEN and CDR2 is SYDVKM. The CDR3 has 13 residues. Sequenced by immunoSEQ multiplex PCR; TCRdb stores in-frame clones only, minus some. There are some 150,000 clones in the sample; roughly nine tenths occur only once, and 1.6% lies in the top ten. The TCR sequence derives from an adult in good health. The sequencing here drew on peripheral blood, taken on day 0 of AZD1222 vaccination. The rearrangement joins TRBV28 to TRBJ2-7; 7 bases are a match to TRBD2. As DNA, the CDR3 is TGTGCCAGCAGTGTAGCGGGTGCGGACGAGCAGTACTTC. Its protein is CASSVAGADEQYF.